This T cell receptor (beta chain) appears in the sequencing data of a study of cytomegalovirus exposure and HLA in healthy donors. Study-wide findings and caveats: Researchers counted 180 or so TCR beta chains as cytomegalovirus-associated. Later analysis indicated greater clonal expansion among HLA-associated TCR beta chains than among equally common other chains. It was confirmed in vitro that a few of the CMV-associated chains were specific for CMV antigens.

Both 60 Vbeta primers and 13 Jbeta primers went into the PCR. The protocol was immunoSEQ multiplex PCR, while the TCRdb copy is restricted to in-frame clones and leaves out a portion. The data hold hundreds of thousands of clones, with approximately 84% observed a single time. This clone came up once. Its antigen is still unknown. The source is a woman between 35 and 50 years old in good health and CMV-seronegative. Input material: PBMCs.

In DNA form, the CDR3 reads TGCGCCAGCAGGAACAGGGGCCCCAATCAGCCCCAGCATTTT. Translating gives CASRNRGPNQPQHF. The rearrangement joins TRBV10-1 to TRBJ1-5, with 7 nucleotides matching TRBD1. CDR3 size: 14 residues. Trimming removed 6 bases from V and 3 bases from J; junction bases left unmatched: 5. Looked up from germline, CDR1 is WNHNN and CDR2 is SYGVQD (reference sequence).